This entry lists 3 T cell receptor beta chains sequenced from one sample in a study of blood T cell repertoires in COVID-19. Assay: immunoSEQ multiplex PCR; the TCRdb copy retains only in-frame clones and omits some. The profile shows 200,000 to 250,000 clones, approximately 88% of them singletons. Sequencing input: PBMCs or T cells enriched from blood (not recorded which). These receptors were collected from a woman in her 30s who had been exposed to COVID-19.

This chain joins TRBV6-5 and TRBJ2-2; 7 nucleotides line up with TRBD1. Germline V gene lookup returns CDR1 MNHEY and CDR2 SVGAGI. V was clipped by 7 bases and J by 0 bases; unmatched bases: 5. The CDR3 covers 15 residues. In DNA, the CDR3 is TGTGCCAGCAAGCCGGGGACAGCGAACACCGGGGAGCTGTTTTTT. Protein product: CASKPGTANTGELFF.

V is TRBV19 and J is TRBJ2-4; D perhaps matches TRBD1 (6 bases). Germline V gene data show CDR1 as LNHDA and CDR2 as SQIVND (reference sequence). The CDR3 is 13 residues long. V gave up 4 bases and J gave up 5 bases, with 9 bases separating them. The CDR3 DNA reads TGTGCCAGTAGTAATCGGACAGAAAACATTCAGTACTTC. This codes for CASSNRTENIQYF. The entire variable domain, with the rest obtained from reference TRBV19 and TRBJ2-4, is as follows: DGGITQSPKYLFRKEGQNVTLSCEQNLNHDAMYWYRQDPGQGLRLIYYSQIVNDFQKGDIAEGYSVSREKKESFPLTVTSAQKNPTAFYLCASSNRTENIQYFGAGTRLSVL.

In this sample, this clone turned up once. This specimen includes other DNA sequences encoding the same CDR3. This chain connects TRBV5-5 to TRBJ2-1; 10 bases map to TRBD2. The junction had 11 bases not matched to a gene; V was cut back by 0 bases and J by 2 bases. This CDR3 comprises 19 residues. Germline CDR1 and CDR2: SGHKS and YYEKEE (reference sequence). This chain's CDR3 is CASSLERWGLAITYNEQFF. CDR3 sequence (DNA): TGTGCCAGCAGCTTGGAGAGGTGGGGACTAGCGATAACCTACAATGAGCAGTTCTTC.